The 7 T cell receptor beta chains in this list originate from one sample, sequenced in a study of T-cell reconstitution after alpha-beta-depleted transplantation in children. Unique molecular identifiers were incorporated during preparation of the TCRbeta library. TCRdb fed the PCR reads into MiXCR, producing one record per CDR3 protein. The sample gives some 490,000 distinct CDR3 sequences, roughly an eighth of which show up once; around 5.6% is in the top ten. The source was PBMCs from the stem cell graft donor, collected from the stem cell graft. Receptor source: a human donor who donated a stem cell graft to a child with combined immunodeficiency.

Here the CDR3 DNA reads TGTGCCACCAGCAGAGGTATCGTGCAGGCCTACGAGCAGTACTTC. This codes for CATSRGIVQAYEQYF. The J gene is TRBJ2-7, the V gene TRBV15; no firm D call. Germline V gene data show CDR1 as LNHNV and CDR2 as YYDKDF (reference sequence). This CDR3 is 15 amino acids long. With 1 base removed from V and 2 bases from J, the gap between germline ends came to 12 bases.

This clonotype was seen more than once but under ten times. This chain links TRBV10-3 with TRBJ2-5, with D perhaps TRBD2 (6 bases). From germline, CDR1 is ENHRY and CDR2 SYGVKD. Trimming pared 0 bases from V and 5 bases from J, leaving 10 bases between. This CDR3 spans 14 amino acids. DNA for the CDR3: TGTGCCATCAGTGAGTCGGGGGGTTACGAGACCCAGTACTTC. Amino acids: CAISESGGYETQYF.

This clonotype was found many times. The chain uses TRBV12-3 or TRBV12-4 and TRBJ2-5; D is unresolved. The CDR3 has 14 residues. V dropped 4 bases and J dropped 2 bases, with 11 bases sitting between them. This CDR3 reads CASSSPWLQETQYF. CDR3 nucleotides: TGTGCCAGCAGTTCCCCCTGGTTACAAGAGACCCAGTACTTC.

There are many counts of this clonotype. The gene calls are TRBV29-1 and TRBJ1-1; 7 bases match TRBD1. The J segment lost 9 bases and the V segment lost 3 bases, leaving 7 bases of the junction unmatched. This CDR3 spans 12 amino acids. Germline V gene data show CDR1 as SQVTM and CDR2 as ANQGSEA. Here the CDR3 reads CSVDLGTAKAFF. CDR3 DNA sequence: TGCAGCGTTGATCTGGGGACAGCAAAAGCTTTCTTT.

The chain links TRBV27 to TRBJ1-3, with 11 positions matching TRBD1. Germline-derived CDR1 and CDR2 are MNHEY and SMNVEV (reference sequence). The junction had 18 bases not matched to a gene; V was cut back by 5 bases and J by 3 bases. The CDR3 sequence is 20 residues long. CDR3 sequence: CASSQTTFPGQGELGNTIYF. In DNA form, the CDR3 reads TGTGCCAGCAGTCAAACTACTTTTCCGGGACAGGGGGAACTTGGAAACACCATATATTTT.

The chain couples TRBV5-1 to TRBJ1-4, with 7 bases fitting TRBD1. This CDR3 has 14 amino acids. CDR1 SGHRS and CDR2 YFSETQ come from the germline V gene. V was clipped by 3 bases and J by 3 bases; unmatched bases: 2. In nucleotides, the CDR3 is TGCGCCAGCAGCTCGGGACAGCCTAATGAAAAACTGTTTTTT. Amino acids: CASSSGQPNEKLFF.

This chain connects TRBV29-1 to TRBJ2-1; 8 bases map to TRBD1. Germline loops: CDR1 SQVTM, CDR2 ANQGSEA. The CDR3 sequence is 13 residues long. V shed 6 bases, J shed 8 bases, and the junction held 9 bases outside the gene matches. CDR3 sequence: CSVLGYRGDEQFF. CDR3 in DNA: TGCAGCGTATTGGGGTACAGGGGGGATGAGCAGTTCTTC.